Listed below are T cell receptor beta chains from one sample, sequenced in a study of glioma-infiltrating T cells after dendritic cell vaccination. Generated by immunoSEQ multiplex PCR, the TCRdb table keeps only in-frame clones and is missing some. This repertoire shows just under 85,000 clones, approximately 90% found once; its top ten account for 3% to 4%. Sequencing was performed on blood, taken before dendritic cell vaccination. The source of these receptors is a human donor with glioblastoma. CDR3s include the opening cysteine and the closing phenylalanine or tryptophan. A D gene is named only where the DNA matches it firmly. Clone size is shown for a subset of rows, as once, few, many or a class of expanded clone.

d_call	v_call	clone_size	j_call	cdr3_nt	cdr3_aa
TRBD2	TRBV7-2	few	TRBJ2-1	TGTGCCAGCAGCTTAATTATCGGTTGGGGGGGGGTTCAGTTCTTC	CASSLIIGWGGVQFF
NA	TRBV14	NA	TRBJ2-1	TGTGCCAGCAGCCAAAGTAGCTACAATGAGCAGTTCTTC	CASSQSSYNEQFF
TRBD1	TRBV30	NA	TRBJ1-5	TGTGCCTGGGGGGGACAGGGGAAGGGTCAGCCCCAGCATTTT	CAWGGQGKGQPQHF
NA	TRBV6-1	few	TRBJ2-6	TGTGCCAGCAGGCCGGCGGGGGGGGCCAACGTCCTGACTTTC	CASRPAGGANVLTF
NA	TRBV7-2	NA	TRBJ2-5	TGTGCCAGCAGCCCAGGAGGGAGGACTATCGCCTCTCAAGAGACCCAGTACTTC	CASSPGGRTIASQETQYF
TRBD2	TRBV6-1	NA	TRBJ2-7	TGTGCCAGCAGTGAGGGACTAGCGGGAACCTACGAGCAGTACTTC	CASSEGLAGTYEQYF
NA	TRBV9	NA	TRBJ1-4	TGTGCCAGCACAAGGGGGGGTGGGGGTGAAAAACTGTTTTTT	CASTRGGGGEKLFF
NA	TRBV7-8	NA	TRBJ1-1	TGTGCCAGCACTCGGGGGAACACTGAAGCTTTCTTT	CASTRGNTEAFF
TRBD1	TRBV4-1	NA	TRBJ1-4	TGCGCCAGCAGCCCAGGTTCAGGGGGCAATGAAAAACTGTTTTTT	CASSPGSGGNEKLFF
NA	TRBV12-1	NA	TRBJ2-1	TGTGCCAGCAGCTCTACTAGCGGAGGAGTCGGGAGGGTGGATGAGCAGTTCTTC	CASSSTSGGVGRVDEQFF
TRBD2	TRBV11-3	NA	TRBJ2-1	TGTGCCAGCAGCTTATCCCGACAGCAACGGGGGGCCTACAATGAGCAGTTCTTC	CASSLSRQQRGAYNEQFF
NA	TRBV6-1	NA	TRBJ2-7	TGTGCCAGCAGTGACACCGGGGGGCCCTACGAGCAGTACTTC	CASSDTGGPYEQYF
NA	TRBV30	NA	TRBJ2-7	TGTGCCTGGAGTACCCCCCGGACAAACCTCTACGAGCAGTACTTC	CAWSTPRTNLYEQYF
NA	TRBV5-1	NA	TRBJ2-1	TGCGCCAGCAGCTTGTACGTGGGGGGTTACAATGAGCAGTTCTTC	CASSLYVGGYNEQFF